This T cell receptor beta chain was retrieved from a study of T cell repertoires in cytomegalovirus infection. For the study at large: A matching HLA type, together with CMV infection, was signaled by public TCR beta signatures.

MiXCR, run by TCRdb on the reads, gives a single entry per CDR3 protein. The repertoire holds roughly 230,000 distinct CDR3 sequences, roughly 20% seen once, with roughly 18% in the top ten. The study, taken as a whole, reports: HLA-C-restricted, CMV-specific TCR beta clonotypes were dominant ex vivo. Summed frequency of shared TCR beta families picked out CMV carriers who also had the relevant HLA.

The CDR3 loop spans 13 amino acids. Germline V gives CDR1 LNHDA, CDR2 SQIVND (reference sequence). V lost 3 bases and J lost 8; bases outside the gene matches: 3. There are many counts of this clonotype. Its matching antigen is unknown. The rearrangement uses TRBV19 and TRBJ2-1, with TRBD1 identical over 8 bases. Sequencing was performed on CD8+ T cells from PBMCs. This clonotype originated in a human donor in good health (CMV status not recorded). Some clones in this sample may be carry-over from other donors' samples. The CDR3 region is CASSMDREDEQFF. CDR3 nucleotides: TGTGCCAGTAGTATGGACAGGGAAGATGAGCAGTTCTTC.